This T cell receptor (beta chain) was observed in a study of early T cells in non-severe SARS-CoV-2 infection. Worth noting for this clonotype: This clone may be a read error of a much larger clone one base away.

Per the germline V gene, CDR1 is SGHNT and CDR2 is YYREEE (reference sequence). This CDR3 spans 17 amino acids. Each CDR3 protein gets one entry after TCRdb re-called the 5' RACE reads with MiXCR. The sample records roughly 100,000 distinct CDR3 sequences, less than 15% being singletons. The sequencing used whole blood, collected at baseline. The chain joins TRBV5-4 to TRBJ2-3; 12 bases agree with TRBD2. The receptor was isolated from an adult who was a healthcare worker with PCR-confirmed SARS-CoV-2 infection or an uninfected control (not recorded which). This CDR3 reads CDSSSHLLAGGPDTQYF. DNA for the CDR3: TGTGACAGCAGCTCCCATCTTCTAGCGGGAGGGCCAGATACGCAGTATTTT.